The clone carrying this T cell receptor (beta chain) was counted at least ten times. What it recognizes is unknown. As for time point: newly diagnosed GD, antithyroid drugs for less than 3 months. From RNA extracted from PBMCs, the TCR library was made. Library construction for TCR beta used iRepertoire HTBI primers and Arm-PCR of CDR3 regions. Each CDR3 protein gets one entry after TCRdb re-called the multiplex PCR reads with MiXCR. The sample contains approximately 470,000 distinct CDR3 sequences, 15% to 20% of which appear only once. The data belong to a study of regulatory T cells in long-lasting Graves disease. Regarding the study as a whole: Analyses excluded thyroid tissue, covering peripheral blood alone.

Germline lookup yields CDR1 DFQATT and CDR2 SNEGSKA (reference sequence). V dropped 6 bases and J dropped 5; count of bases not matched to a gene: 15. CDR3 length: 15 amino acids. The same data also contributed to another study, on T cells in Graves' hyperthyroidism and ophthalmopathy.

This specimen consisted of peripheral blood mononuclear cells (PBMCs), obtained at new diagnosis, from a patient treated with antithyroid drugs. The rearrangement links TRBV20-1 to TRBJ2-5; 7 bases are shared with TRBD2. The clonotype was recovered from a middle-aged man with Graves disease. CDR3 sequence reads: CSASLAALPGETQYF. Written as DNA, the CDR3 is TGCAGTGCCTCTCTAGCGGCCCTACCGGGGGAGACCCAGTACTTC.